The present entry profiles one TCR beta chain with its context. No cognate antigen has been identified for it. The sample holds no much larger clone one base away, and base qualities are not on file. For sequencing of the TCRbeta CDR3 region, genomic DNA was extracted from the sorted cells. The immunoSEQ Assay was used for sequencing of TCRbeta CDR3 regions. TCRdb took this table from immuneACCESS and kept in-frame rearrangements with V and J called. Such tables lack part of the clones; where checked against another copy, unresolved V genes explain under half of the gap, and the rest is unexplained. This sample comprises around 84,000 clones, around 90% of them detected only once. The ten biggest clones cover 0.43% of the sample. CDR1 and CDR2 are drawn from the germline V gene: SGDLS, YYNGEE. From cysteine to phenylalanine, the CDR3 is 14 amino acids long. The sequence is cut down to CDR3 DNA, 42 bases in frame from base 1. V gives up 0 bases and J gives up 7 bases, and the segment between their germline ends measures 11 bases.

The trial excluded patients who had a history of autoimmune disease or who were on systemic immunosuppression. Peripheral blood for TCR sequencing was drawn from every dose cohort at baseline, at cycle 4 day 1 and at cycle 7 day 1. Samples were obtained from an open-label, multicenter, first-in-human phase I dose-escalation trial of ivuxolimab. The trial enrolled adults with locally advanced or metastatic head and neck squamous cell, hepatocellular, melanoma or renal cell carcinoma. Before TCR sequencing, CD4+ and CD8+ T cells were separately sorted from peripheral blood. This sample was included in a study of OX40 agonist ivuxolimab in advanced cancers. About the investigation overall: The costimulatory receptor OX40 (CD134) was targeted by ivuxolimab, a fully human IgG2 agonistic monoclonal antibody. Intravenous ivuxolimab was administered to patients every 2 weeks at six dose levels: 0.01, 0.1, 0.3, 1.5, 3 and 10 mg/kg. Of the approximately 50 patients in dose escalation, about 20 had hepatocellular carcinoma, about 15 had melanoma, 9 had renal cell carcinoma and 9 had head and neck cancer. In the dose-escalation cohort, nearly 85% of patients were male, and the mean age was around 65 years with a range of about 20 to 79. Patients were allowed to have had prior anti-PD-1, anti-PD-L1 or anti-CTLA-4 therapy, and 30% to 40% of the dose-escalation patients had previously received checkpoint inhibitors. Partial responses occurred in three dose-escalation patients, of whom one had hepatocellular carcinoma and two had cutaneous melanoma. The purpose of peripheral TCRbeta sequencing was to test whether ivuxolimab changed TCR sequence diversity and led to clonal T-cell expansion. The monotherapy dose-escalation portion (N = 52 patients) of the phase I ivuxolimab trial is reported in the paper. Study-level results and caveats: Partial responders in the 0.1-3.0 mg/kg groups had among the lowest normalized peripheral clonal expansion, especially among CD8+ T cells. Low levels of normalized T-cell clonal expansion were also seen in some patients who did not respond. On average, CD8+ T cells showed more expanded clones than CD4+ T cells after ivuxolimab. The antigen specificity of the clonally expanded peripheral T cells was not determined. At doses of 0.1 to 3.0 mg/kg, clonal expansion of both CD4+ and CD8+ T cells in blood was seen between baseline and week 6.

The chain employs TRBV9 and TRBJ2-4; a confident D gene designation cannot be given. This TCR derives from an adult with an advanced solid tumor such as melanoma, head and neck, liver or kidney cancer. The starting material was CD4+ or CD8+ T cells sorted from blood, obtained in a trial of the OX40 agonist ivuxolimab. The CDR3 is CASSVAVGRNIQYF. The base sequence is TGTGCCAGCAGCGTAGCTGTGGGAAGGAACATTCAGTACTTC.